This is a list of T cell receptor beta chains from one sample in a study of T cells in tuberculosis. This table comes from immunoSEQ multiplex PCR, and its TCRdb copy is limited to in-frame clones, with some not included. The table lists 55,000 to 70,000 clones, about 86% of them singletons. Sequenced material: CD1b-GMM tetramer-negative cells sorted from PBMCs. Receptors were obtained from an adult woman with latent tuberculosis. CDR3s include the opening cysteine and the closing phenylalanine or tryptophan. D genes are given only for firm matches. Rows give clone size only sometimes, using once, few, many, or a class for an expanded clone.

size	D	V	J	DNA	CDR3
.	.	TRBV19	TRBJ2-3	TGTGCCAGTAGCCCGGGAGATAGGGGTTCTGGTACGCAGTATTTT	CASSPGDRGSGTQYF
once	.	TRBV6-1	TRBJ1-2	TGTGCCAGCAGTGAACTAGGGGCGGACTATGGCTACACCTTC	CASSELGADYGYTF
.	.	TRBV5-4	TRBJ1-2	TGTGCCAGCAGCTTGGGGGGCCGGACCGAAGTTGGCTACACCTTC	CASSLGGRTEVGYTF
.	TRBD1	TRBV2	TRBJ1-2	TGTGCCAGCAGATTCGACAGGGGGCAATCGGGCGGCTACACCTTC	CASRFDRGQSGGYTF
.	.	TRBV10-3	TRBJ2-2	TGTGCCATCAGTGAGGACTCCCTGAACACCGGGGAGCTGTTTTTT	CAISEDSLNTGELFF
.	.	TRBV6-1	TRBJ2-7	TGTGCCAGCAGTTCCTTTAGAGCCTACGAGCAGTACTTC	CASSSFRAYEQYF
.	.	TRBV2	TRBJ2-3	TGTGCCAGCAGCCGAGAGGGGCGGGGGCCTACAAATACGCAGTATTTT	CASSREGRGPTNTQYF
.	TRBD2	TRBV9	TRBJ2-1	TGTGCCAGCAGCGTAGAGCGGGCTAGCGGGGGAAGTTGGAATGAGCAGTTCTTC	CASSVERASGGSWNEQFF
.	TRBD1	TRBV15	TRBJ1-6	TGTGCCACCAGCAGAATGACCGGGACAGGGGATTCACCCCTCCACTTT	CATSRMTGTGDSPLHF
.	TRBD1	TRBV28	TRBJ2-7	TGTGCCAGCAGTGGACAGGGAGGCCCCAGGGGCGAGCAGTACTTC	CASSGQGGPRGEQYF
.	.	TRBV6-1	TRBJ1-1	TGTGCCAGCAGTGCCAGGATGAACACTGAAGCTTTCTTT	CASSARMNTEAFF
.	.	TRBV29-1	TRBJ2-3	TGCAGCGTTGAAGAGTCGGGGGATACGCAGTATTTT	CSVEESGDTQYF
.	TRBD2	TRBV6-6	TRBJ2-1	TGTGCCAGCAGGTACCTAGCGGGAGGTTTCCATGAGCAGTTCTTC	CASRYLAGGFHEQFF
.	.	TRBV15	TRBJ1-5	TGTGCCACCAGCAGAGATTACTCAGGGAAGCAGCCCCAGCATTTT	CATSRDYSGKQPQHF
.	.	TRBV6-1	TRBJ1-5	TGTGCCAGCAGCCCATTTAATCAGCCCCAGCATTTT	CASSPFNQPQHF
few	TRBD1	TRBV6-1	TRBJ2-7	TGTGCCAGCAGTGACTGGGACAGGGGAGGCGAGCAGTACTTC	CASSDWDRGGEQYF
.	.	TRBV7-6	TRBJ1-3	TGTGCCAGCAGCTCCGGCGGGGGGGGAAACACCATATATTTT	CASSSGGGGNTIYF
.	TRBD1	TRBV6-1	TRBJ2-2	TGTGCCAGCAGTGACTGGACAGGGGGCGGCGGGGAGCTGTTTTTT	CASSDWTGGGGELFF